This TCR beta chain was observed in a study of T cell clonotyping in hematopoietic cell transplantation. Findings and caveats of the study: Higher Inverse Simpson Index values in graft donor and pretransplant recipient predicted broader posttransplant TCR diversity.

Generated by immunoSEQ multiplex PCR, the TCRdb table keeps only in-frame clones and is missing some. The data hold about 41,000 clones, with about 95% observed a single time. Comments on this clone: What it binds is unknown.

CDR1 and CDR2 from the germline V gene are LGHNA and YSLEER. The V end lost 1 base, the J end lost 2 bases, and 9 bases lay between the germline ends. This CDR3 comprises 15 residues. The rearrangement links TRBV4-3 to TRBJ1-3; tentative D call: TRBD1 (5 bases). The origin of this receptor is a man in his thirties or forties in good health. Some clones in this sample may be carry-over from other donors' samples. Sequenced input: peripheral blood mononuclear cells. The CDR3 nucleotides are TGCGCCAGCAGCCAAGTTTCAGGGCCTGGAAACACCATATATTTT. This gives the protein CASSQVSGPGNTIYF.